These 32 T cell receptor beta chains came from one sample sequenced in a study of blood T cells in healthy people across ages. A J-beta primer mix and a sample-barcoded 5' primer were used in a second PCR of about 7 to 12 cycles. A single record per CDR3 protein comes from TCRdb applying MiXCR to the 5' RACE reads. The table shows about 780,000 distinct CDR3 sequences, with about 46% occurring only once. Sequenced sample: blood. The receptors derive from a man at least 80 years old in good health.

This chain links TRBV5-1 with TRBJ1-5; TRBD1 aligns across 9 bases. V shed 4 bases, J shed 7 bases, and the junction held 3 bases outside the gene matches. In germline, CDR1 is SGHRS, CDR2 YFSETQ. The CDR3 totals 13 residues. As DNA, the CDR3 is TGCGCCAGCAGCCAAACAGGGGGCCAGCCCCAGCATTTT. Translated: CASSQTGGQPQHF.

In its sample, this clonotype was seen once. V and J are TRBV20-1 and TRBJ2-4; TRBD1 agrees at 8 bases. The J call may be in error: the DNA end matches TRBJ2-7 better. CDR1 and CDR2 from the germline V gene are DFQATT and SNEGSKA (reference sequence). The CDR3 is 16 amino acids. CDR3 in DNA: TGCAGTGCTAGAGATGTTAGGCCAGGGGGCTTCCACGAGCAGTACTTC. This encodes CSARDVRPGGFHEQYF.

To note about this clonotype: An end of the junction does not agree with germline; a read error may underlie this. The chain joins TRBV20-1 to TRBJ1-4, with D hard to call. The germline V gene encodes CDR1 DFQATT and CDR2 SNEGSKA (reference sequence). CDR3 length equals 15 residues. The CDR3 DNA reads as TGCAGTGCTAGAGATACGGGCATCACTAGTGAAAAACTGTTTTTT. Amino acid sequence: CSARDTGITSEKLFF.

This sequence joins TRBV25-1 and TRBJ1-2; 8 bases map to TRBD1. The ends lost 3 bases at V and 3 bases at J; junction bases unmatched: 3. Germline CDR1 is MGHDK and CDR2 is SYGVNS. The CDR3 contains 14 residues. The DNA for the CDR3 is TGTGCCAGCAGTGAGAGGACAGGGTACTATGGCTACACCTTC. Protein product: CASSERTGYYGYTF.

This clonotype was counted a single time. The chain is built from TRBV7-2 and TRBJ2-1; the match to TRBD2 covers 10 bases. The J segment lost 9 bases and the V segment lost 6 bases, leaving 8 bases of the junction unmatched. The CDR3 extends over 14 amino acids. CDR1 and CDR2 from the germline V gene are SGHTA and FQGNSA. The CDR3 bases are TGTGCCAGCAGTTTACTAGCGGGGCAGGCTGAGCAGTTCTTC. Residues: CASSLLAGQAEQFF.

This sequence joins TRBV5-5 and TRBJ2-1; no definite D call. Germline V gives CDR1 SGHKS, CDR2 YYEKEE (reference sequence). Trimming left V 3 bases short and J 4 bases short, with 8 bases between. This CDR3 has 13 amino acids. The CDR3 here is CASSWAEYNEQFF. CDR3 DNA: TGTGCCAGCAGCTGGGCCGAATACAATGAGCAGTTCTTC.

Only a few counts were recorded for this clonotype. The chain uses TRBV12-3 or TRBV12-4 and TRBJ1-1, with D possibly being TRBD1 (6 bases). Trimming stripped 5 bases from V and 6 bases from J, with 10 bases between. CDR3 length equals 12 residues. CDR3 sequence (DNA): TGTGCCAGCAGTGTAGGGGGTTCTGAAGCTTTCTTT. This translates into CASSVGGSEAFF.

The V gene is TRBV6-5, the J gene TRBJ2-3; D unclear. Trimming shortened V by 5 bases and J by 0 bases, and 12 bases separated the two germline ends. The CDR3 loop spans 15 amino acids. Germline CDR1 MNHEY, CDR2 SVGAGI. The CDR3 DNA reads as TGTGCCAGCAGTACGAAAGGACGGAGCACAGATACGCAGTATTTT. Residues: CASSTKGRSTDTQYF.

Ten or more counts support this clonotype. The V gene is TRBV12-3 or TRBV12-4, the J gene TRBJ2-1; D is ambiguous. The length of the CDR3 is 14 residues. The V end lost 6 bases, the J end lost 2 bases, and 11 bases lay between the germline ends. In nucleotides, the CDR3 is TGTGCCAGCAGCTTAACGGGTACCTACAATGAGCAGTTCTTC. Encoded protein: CASSLTGTYNEQFF.

The table lists this clonotype with a few counts. The chain carries TRBV28 and TRBJ2-3; 8 nucleotides agree with TRBD2. CDR1 is MDHEN, CDR2 SYDVKM, per germline. The length of the CDR3 is 13 residues. Trimming took 5 bases from V and 6 from J; bases not matched to a gene: 4. The CDR3 protein is CASSRGLADTQYF. In DNA form, the CDR3 reads TGTGCCAGCAGTCGTGGACTAGCTGATACGCAGTATTTT.

In this sample, this clonotype turned up many times. The chain joins TRBV29-1 to TRBJ2-7; a possible D gene is TRBD1 (6 bases). Germline loops: CDR1 SQVTM, CDR2 ANQGSEA. The CDR3 is made up of 13 amino acids. Trimming removed 6 bases from V and 2 bases from J, with 14 bases in between. This CDR3 is CSVGWDKTYEQYF. In DNA, the CDR3 is TGCAGCGTGGGGTGGGACAAGACCTACGAGCAGTACTTC.

The chain links TRBV24-1 to TRBJ2-1; perhaps TRBD1 as D (6 bases). Germline CDR1 reads KGHDR; CDR2 reads SFDVKD. The CDR3 consists of 14 residues. The V end lost 3 bases, the J end lost 5 bases, and 10 bases lay between the germline ends. The CDR3 spells CATSDGGLDNEQFF. DNA of the CDR3: TGTGCCACCAGTGATGGGGGCCTGGACAATGAGCAGTTCTTC.

The chain combines TRBV7-2 with TRBJ1-5, with D perhaps matching TRBD1 (5 bases). CDR3 length: 15 residues. The germline V gene has CDR1 SGHTA and CDR2 FQGNSA. V lost 1 base to trimming and J lost 3 bases, with 10 bases between them. CDR3 loop: CASSLGGRANQPQHF. CDR3 coding DNA: TGTGCCAGCAGCTTAGGGGGCAGGGCCAATCAGCCCCAGCATTTT. The whole variable domain, remainder taken from reference TRBV7-2 and TRBJ1-5, is GAGVSQSPSNKVTEKGKDVELRCDPISGHTALYWYRQSLGQGLEFLIYFQGNSAPDKSGLPSDRFSAERTGGSVSTLTIQRTQQEDSAVYLCASSLGGRANQPQHFGDGTRLSIL.

The sample holds a few counts of this clonotype. The V and J genes are TRBV4-3 and TRBJ1-1, with a tentative D call TRBD1 (6 bases). The CDR3 extends over 15 amino acids. V lost 0 bases and J lost 1, with 9 bases in between. Germline V gene sequence: CDR1 LGHNA, CDR2 YSLEER. CDR3 in amino acids: CASSQDGGANTEAFF. The CDR3 DNA reads TGCGCCAGCAGCCAAGATGGGGGGGCGAACACTGAAGCTTTCTTT.

This clonotype was found a few times. The chain employs TRBV5-1 and TRBJ2-5, with D uncertain. The CDR3 contains 15 residues. V shed 0 bases and J shed 2 bases, with 11 bases lying between them. Looked up from germline, CDR1 is SGHRS and CDR2 is YFSETQ. In DNA form, the CDR3 reads TGCGCCAGCAGCTTGGCTCGGAGTCCACAAGAGACCCAGTACTTC. Its translation is CASSLARSPQETQYF.

This chain uses TRBV5-1 with TRBJ2-7; TRBD1 matches at 9 bases. TRBJ2-5 explains the end of the DNA better; the J call may be wrong. The CDR3 loop spans 16 amino acids. Germline V gene data show CDR1 as SGHRS and CDR2 as YFSETQ. As DNA, the CDR3 is TGCGCCAGCAGCTTAGATACAGGGGGCAAGTGGGAGACCCAGTACTTC. It encodes CASSLDTGGKWETQYF.

The chain combines TRBV29-1 with TRBJ2-6; 8 bases map to TRBD1. Trimming cost V 5 bases and J 2 bases; bases outside gene matches: 5. CDR1 is SQVTM and CDR2 is ANQGSEA in the germline V gene. The CDR3 is made up of 15 amino acids. CDR3 DNA: TGCAGCGTTCTGCAGGGGGCCGCTGGGGCCAACGTCCTGACTTTC. It specifies CSVLQGAAGANVLTF.

This clonotype was picked up a small number of times. The chain recombines TRBV9 with TRBJ2-7; TRBD2 matches 7 bases. Germline V gene sequence: CDR1 SGDLS, CDR2 YYNGEE. Germline trimming cut 4 bases from V and 0 bases from J; bases unmatched to any gene: 7. The CDR3 is made up of 15 amino acids. The CDR3 here is CASSYGTKSSYEQYF. The CDR3 coding sequence is TGTGCCAGCAGCTACGGGACTAAGAGCTCCTACGAGCAGTACTTC.

This clonotype was seen a handful of times. This sequence joins TRBV27 and TRBJ1-5; 8 bases are shared with TRBD1. The J segment lost 5 bases and the V segment lost 4 bases, leaving 10 bases of the junction unmatched. This CDR3 comprises 16 residues. CDR1 and CDR2 (germline): MNHEY, SMNVEV (reference sequence). DNA of the CDR3: TGTGCCAGCAGTTCCCGGGCCACGACAGGGGATCAGCCCCAGCATTTT. Translation gives CASSSRATTGDQPQHF.

The chain combines TRBV21-1 with TRBJ2-7; the DNA was not used to check the table's D call, TRBD1. TRBV21-1 is listed as a pseudogene. This CDR3 is 14 amino acids long. The CDR3 DNA sequence: TGTGCCAGCAGCGTCGAAGGGGACAAGTACGAGCAGTACTTC. Translation: CASSVEGDKYEQYF.

This clonotype was counted between two and nine times. The rearrangement joins TRBV6-1 to TRBJ1-1, with no clear D. V lost 0 bases and J 4 bases, leaving 12 bases between the germline ends. CDR3 size: 15 residues. Germline CDR1 MNHNS, CDR2 SASEGT. In nucleotides, the CDR3 is TGTGCCAGCAGTGAAGCCCTCGACTGGGGCACTGAAGCTTTCTTT. Protein product: CASSEALDWGTEAFF.

The J gene is TRBJ2-5, the V gene TRBV14, with D perhaps TRBD2 (6 bases). Near its end, the DNA agrees better with TRBJ2-7, so the J call may be wrong. The CDR3 is 17 residues long. From germline, CDR1 is SGHDN and CDR2 FVKESK. The CDR3 region is CASSQDLGLHEGDEQYF. CDR3 sequence (DNA): TGTGCCAGCAGCCAAGATTTGGGACTCCACGAAGGTGACGAGCAGTACTTC.

Only a few counts were recorded for this clonotype. The CDR3 spells CASSYRRGWLNNSPLHF. CDR3 DNA sequence: TGTGCCAGCAGTTACCGACGTGGATGGCTCAATAATTCACCCCTCCACTTT. The chain couples TRBV6-5 to TRBJ1-6, with D unresolved. The germline V and J ends were trimmed by 2 bases and 5 bases, with 16 bases remaining between them. From germline, CDR1 is MNHEY and CDR2 SVGAGI. CDR3 length equals 17 residues.

This clonotype has just a few counts. The chain has TRBV20-1 and TRBJ2-1; D is undetermined. The J call may be faulty, since TRBJ2-7 better matches the DNA end. The CDR3 extends over 10 amino acids. Germline V gene data show CDR1 as DFQATT and CDR2 as SNEGSKA (reference sequence). CDR3 in DNA: TGCAGTGCCTACTACAATGAGCAGTACTTC. Protein product: CSAYYNEQYF.

The sample holds many counts of this clonotype. The V gene is TRBV5-1, the J gene TRBJ2-5, with a tentative D call TRBD2 (5 bases). Deletions cut 7 bases from V and 2 bases from J, with 15 bases between. The CDR3 is made up of 14 amino acids. CDR1 is SGHRS and CDR2 is YFSETQ in the germline V gene. The CDR3 region has the DNA TGCGCCAGCCATCAACTAGGGCCTCAAGAGACCCAGTACTTC. Its protein product is CASHQLGPQETQYF.

The gene calls are TRBV7-2 and TRBJ2-5; weak D call: TRBD2 (5 bases). The CDR3 has 13 amino acids. Germline-derived CDR1 and CDR2 are SGHTA and FQGNSA. V was trimmed by 5 bases and J by 7 bases, leaving 14 bases between them. CDR3 protein: CASSPDGLWTQYF. CDR3 in DNA: TGTGCCAGCAGCCCGGACGGACTCTGGACCCAGTACTTC.

This clonotype was seen just once. The chain links TRBV4-3 to TRBJ1-6, with 10 nucleotides matching TRBD1. This CDR3 region has 16 residues. Germline trimming cut 1 base from V and 4 bases from J; bases unmatched to any gene: 1. Germline V gene sequence: CDR1 LGHNA, CDR2 YSLEER. The CDR3 sequence: CASSQGTGGYNSPLHF. CDR3 coding DNA: TGCGCCAGCAGCCAAGGGACAGGGGGTTATAATTCACCCCTCCACTTT.

The chain has TRBV7-9 and TRBJ1-1, with TRBD1 as a possible D gene (5 bases). The length of the CDR3 is 16 residues. CDR1 is SEHNR and CDR2 is FQNEAQ in the germline V gene (reference sequence). V gave up 4 bases and J gave up 0 bases, with 15 bases separating them. The DNA for the CDR3 is TGTGCCAGCAGCTCCCGACAGACTTTCATGAACACTGAAGCTTTCTTT. It codes for CASSSRQTFMNTEAFF.

The gene calls are TRBV27 and TRBJ1-6; D gene uncertain. Trimming cost V 0 bases and J 7 bases, with 4 bases left between them. Germline V gene data show CDR1 as MNHEY and CDR2 as SMNVEV (reference sequence). This CDR3 contains 13 residues. The CDR3 DNA sequence: TGTGCCAGCAGTTTATCGGCCAATTCACCCCTCCACTTT. Protein: CASSLSANSPLHF.

The chain employs TRBV7-2 and TRBJ2-1; D remains ambiguous. The closer fit of TRBJ2-7 to the DNA end suggests the J call may be wrong. Germline CDR1 SGHTA, CDR2 FQGNSA. The CDR3 runs to 12 residues. CDR3 sequence reads: CASSSSFNEQYF. The CDR3 DNA is TGTGCCAGCAGCTCGAGTTTCAATGAGCAGTACTTC.

The chain joins TRBV7-2 to TRBJ2-3; 8 bases line up with TRBD2. Germline loops: CDR1 SGHTA, CDR2 FQGNSA. The J segment lost 5 bases and the V segment lost 3 bases, leaving 16 bases of the junction unmatched. This CDR3 comprises 18 residues. CDR3: CASSFPLRATSGIDTQYF. CDR3 bases: TGTGCCAGCAGCTTCCCACTTCGCGCTACTAGCGGAATAGATACGCAGTATTTT.

The rearrangement uses TRBV7-6 and TRBJ1-4, with 8 positions matching TRBD1. V shed 3 bases, J shed 8 bases, and the junction held 5 bases outside the gene matches. Per the germline V gene, CDR1 is SGHVS and CDR2 is FNYEAQ. This CDR3 comprises 14 residues. The DNA of the CDR3 is TGTGCCAGCAGCTTGGGACAGGATGGAGAAAAACTGTTTTTT. It specifies CASSLGQDGEKLFF.